This T cell receptor (beta chain) was captured by sequencing in a study of T cell repertoires in cytomegalovirus infection. TCRdb re-derived calls from the reads in MiXCR, one entry per CDR3 protein. This sample has about half a million distinct CDR3 sequences; roughly a third occur once, and the top ten carry under 20%. The CDR3 has 14 residues. Germline V gives CDR1 SGHTA, CDR2 FQGNSA. Trimming removed 5 bases at V and 2 bases at J, with 12 bases between. Study-level results: In two of eight donors, the top clonotype was HLA-C-restricted CMV-specific.

In its sample, this clonotype was seen a few times. Its matching antigen is unknown. Here the sequenced sample was cultured PBMCs, taken from culture after CMV antigen stimulation. The J gene is TRBJ2-5, the V gene TRBV7-2; no clear D. The receptor's source is a human donor in good health (CMV status not recorded). Some clones in this sample may be carry-over from other donors' samples. The CDR3: CASSLQSLQETQYF. CDR3 DNA sequence: TGTGCCAGCAGCCTTCAGAGTTTACAAGAGACCCAGTACTTC.